A selection of T cell receptor beta chains follows, all from one sample in a study of Graves' ophthalmopathy and Graves' hyperthyroidism. TCRdb itself ran the multiplex PCR reads through MiXCR, one entry per CDR3 protein. The sample shows hundreds of thousands of distinct CDR3 sequences, about a fifth of them seen only once. The sequenced sample consisted of peripheral blood. The receptors originated from a woman in her late teens or twenties with stable Graves' hyperthyroidism. Some clones in this sample may be carry-over from other donors' samples. The CDR3 runs from the conserved cysteine through the conserved F or W. A D gene is named only where the DNA matches it firmly. Only some rows state a clone size, as once, few, many or a class for expanded clones.

j_call d_call v_call cdr3_length clone_size cdr3_nt cdr3_aa
TRBJ2-5 . TRBV12-3/TRBV12-4 13 . TGTGCCAGCAGTTTAAGGCGGGATGGGACCCAGTACTTC CASSLRRDGTQYF
TRBJ2-7 . TRBV7-2 12 few TGTGCCAGCAGAAACGACACCTACGAGCAGTACTTC CASRNDTYEQYF
TRBJ1-6 . TRBV2 16 many TGTGCCAGCAGTGAACCTAACGGACAACCGAATTCACCCCTCCACTTT CASSEPNGQPNSPLHF
TRBJ2-2 . TRBV7-2 15 many TGTGCCAGCGGCAGAACGGGACAGAACACCGGGGAGCTGTTTTTT CASGRTGQNTGELFF
TRBJ2-4 . TRBV20-1 15 . TGCAGTGCCGAGGGGGGCGTGAGGGCCAAAAACATTCAGTACTTC CSAEGGVRAKNIQYF
TRBJ1-1 . TRBV12-3/TRBV12-4 13 many TGTGCCAGCACCTGGGTTGAGAACACTGAAGCTTTCTTT CASTWVENTEAFF
TRBJ2-5 . TRBV27 15 few TGTGCCAGCAGTCCAACAGGGTTGCTCGAAGAGACCCAGTACTTC CASSPTGLLEETQYF
TRBJ1-3 . TRBV27 15 . TGTGCCAGCCGGCCGGGGTATAGCTCTGGAAACACCATATATTTT CASRPGYSSGNTIYF
TRBJ1-1 TRBD1 TRBV19 15 many TGTGCCAGCGGGACAGGGGCGCGGGTGGGCACTGAAGCTTTCTTT CASGTGARVGTEAFF
TRBJ1-5 . TRBV28 14 . TGTGCCAGCCTACAAGAACTTAGCAATCAGCCCCAGCATTTT CASLQELSNQPQHF
TRBJ1-1 . TRBV3-1 12 many TGTGCCAGCACCTCACGGTACTCTGAAGCTTTCTTT CASTSRYSEAFF
TRBJ1-5 . TRBV19 14 . TGTGCCAGTGAGTGGGGTATCGCGGGACAGCCCCAGCATTTT CASEWGIAGQPQHF
TRBJ1-2 . TRBV6-1 13 many TGTGCCAGCACACCAGGGGATCGATATGGCTACACCTTC CASTPGDRYGYTF